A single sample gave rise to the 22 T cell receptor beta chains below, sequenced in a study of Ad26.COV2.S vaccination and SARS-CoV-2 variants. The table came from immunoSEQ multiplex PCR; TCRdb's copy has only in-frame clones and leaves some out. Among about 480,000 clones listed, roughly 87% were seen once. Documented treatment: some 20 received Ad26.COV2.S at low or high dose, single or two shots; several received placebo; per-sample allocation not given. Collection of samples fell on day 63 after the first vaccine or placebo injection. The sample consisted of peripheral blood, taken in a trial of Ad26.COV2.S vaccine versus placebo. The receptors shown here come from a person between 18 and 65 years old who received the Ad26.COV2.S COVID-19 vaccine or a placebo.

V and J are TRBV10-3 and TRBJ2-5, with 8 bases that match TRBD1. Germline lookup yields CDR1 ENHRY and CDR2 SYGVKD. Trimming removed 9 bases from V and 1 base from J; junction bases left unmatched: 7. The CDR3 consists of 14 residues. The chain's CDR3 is CAIGTGASQETQYF. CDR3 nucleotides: TGTGCCATTGGGACAGGCGCTTCCCAAGAGACCCAGTACTTC.

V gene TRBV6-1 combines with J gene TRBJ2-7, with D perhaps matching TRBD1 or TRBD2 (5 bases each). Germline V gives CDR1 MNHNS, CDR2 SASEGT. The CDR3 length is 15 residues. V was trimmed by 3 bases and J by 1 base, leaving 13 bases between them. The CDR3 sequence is CASSEMGRTSYEQYF. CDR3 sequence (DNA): TGTGCCAGCAGTGAGATGGGACGAACGTCCTACGAGCAGTACTTC.

The CDR3 here is CASSQGNGYTF. Here the CDR3 DNA reads TGTGCCAGCAGCCAAGGAAATGGCTACACCTTC. This chain joins TRBV3-1 (or the pseudogene TRBV3-2) and TRBJ1-2; no clear D gene. In germline, CDR1 is LGHDT, CDR2 YNNKEL (reference sequence). This CDR3 comprises 11 residues. Trimming cost V 1 base and J 6 bases, with 3 bases left between them.

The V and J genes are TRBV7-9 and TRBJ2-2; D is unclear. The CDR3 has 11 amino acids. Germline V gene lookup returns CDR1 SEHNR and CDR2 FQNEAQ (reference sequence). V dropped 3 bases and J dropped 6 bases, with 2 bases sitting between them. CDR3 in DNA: TGTGCCAGCAGCTTGGCCGGGGAGCTGTTTTTT. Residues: CASSLAGELFF. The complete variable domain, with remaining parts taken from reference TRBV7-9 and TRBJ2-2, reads DTGVSQNPRHKITKRGQNVTFRCDPISEHNRLYWYRQTLGQGPEFLTYFQNEAQLEKSRLLSDRFSAERPKGSFSTLEIQRTEQGDSAMYLCASSLAGELFFGEGSRLTVL.

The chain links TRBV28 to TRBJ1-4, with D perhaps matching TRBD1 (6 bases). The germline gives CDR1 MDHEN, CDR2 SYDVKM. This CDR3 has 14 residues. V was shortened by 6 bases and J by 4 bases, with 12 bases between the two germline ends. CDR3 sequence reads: CASSSQGLNEKLFF. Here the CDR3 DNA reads TGTGCCAGCAGCTCACAGGGCCTTAATGAAAAACTGTTTTTT. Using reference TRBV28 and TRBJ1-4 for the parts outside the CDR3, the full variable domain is DVKVTQSSRYLVKRTGEKVFLECVQDMDHENMFWYRQDPGLGLRLIYFSYDVKMKEKGDIPEGYSVSREKKERFSLILESASTNQTSMYLCASSSQGLNEKLFFGSGTQLSVL.

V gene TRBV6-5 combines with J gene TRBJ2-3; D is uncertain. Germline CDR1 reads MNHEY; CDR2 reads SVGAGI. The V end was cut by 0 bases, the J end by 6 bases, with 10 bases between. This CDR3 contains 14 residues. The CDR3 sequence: CASSYSRGGDTQYF. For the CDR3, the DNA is TGTGCCAGCAGTTACTCGAGAGGCGGTGATACGCAGTATTTT.

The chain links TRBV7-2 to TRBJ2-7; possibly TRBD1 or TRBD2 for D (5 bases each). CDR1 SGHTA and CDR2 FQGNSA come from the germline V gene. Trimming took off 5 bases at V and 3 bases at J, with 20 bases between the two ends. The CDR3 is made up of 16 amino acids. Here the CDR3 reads CASSRSARVQVYEQYF. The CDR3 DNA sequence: TGTGCCAGCAGCAGATCAGCGAGGGTACAGGTCTACGAGCAGTACTTC. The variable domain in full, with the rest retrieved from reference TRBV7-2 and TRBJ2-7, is GAGVSQSPSNKVTEKGKDVELRCDPISGHTALYWYRQSLGQGLEFLIYFQGNSAPDKSGLPSDRFSAERTGGSVSTLTIQRTQQEDSAVYLCASSRSARVQVYEQYFGPGTRLTVT.

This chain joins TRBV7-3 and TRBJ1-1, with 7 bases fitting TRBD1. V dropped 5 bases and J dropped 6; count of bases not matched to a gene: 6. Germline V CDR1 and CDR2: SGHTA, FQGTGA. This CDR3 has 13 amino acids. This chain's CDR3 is CASSPTGVAEAFF. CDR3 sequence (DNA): TGTGCCAGCAGCCCCACAGGGGTCGCTGAAGCTTTCTTT.

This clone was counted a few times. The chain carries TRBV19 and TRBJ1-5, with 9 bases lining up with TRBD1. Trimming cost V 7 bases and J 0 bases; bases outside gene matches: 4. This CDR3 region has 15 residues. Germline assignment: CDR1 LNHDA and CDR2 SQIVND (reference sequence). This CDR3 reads CASTPGQGSNQPQHF. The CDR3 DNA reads TGTGCCAGTACCCCGGGACAGGGTAGCAATCAGCCCCAGCATTTT.

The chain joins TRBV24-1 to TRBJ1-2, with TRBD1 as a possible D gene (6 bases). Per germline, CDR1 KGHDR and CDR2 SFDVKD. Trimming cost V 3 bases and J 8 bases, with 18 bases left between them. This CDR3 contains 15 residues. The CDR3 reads CATSDPTPTGSGYTF. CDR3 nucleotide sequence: TGTGCCACCAGTGATCCGACCCCGACAGGATCCGGCTACACCTTC.

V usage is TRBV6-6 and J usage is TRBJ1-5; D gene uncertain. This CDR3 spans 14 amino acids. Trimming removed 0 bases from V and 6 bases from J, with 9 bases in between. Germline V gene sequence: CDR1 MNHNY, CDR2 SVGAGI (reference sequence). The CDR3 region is CASSYSNGGQPQHF. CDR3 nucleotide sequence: TGTGCCAGCAGTTACTCGAACGGCGGTCAGCCCCAGCATTTT.

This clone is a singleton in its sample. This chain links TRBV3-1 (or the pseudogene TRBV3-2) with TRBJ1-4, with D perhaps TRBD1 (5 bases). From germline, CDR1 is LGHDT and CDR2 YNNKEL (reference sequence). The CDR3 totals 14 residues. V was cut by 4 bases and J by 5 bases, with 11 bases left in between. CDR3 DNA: TGTGCCAGCAGCCCCGACAGACCCAATGAAAAACTGTTTTTT. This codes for CASSPDRPNEKLFF.

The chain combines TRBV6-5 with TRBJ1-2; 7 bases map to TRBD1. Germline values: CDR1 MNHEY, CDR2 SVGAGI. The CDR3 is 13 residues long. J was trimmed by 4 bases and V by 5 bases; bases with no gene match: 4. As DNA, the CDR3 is TGTGCCAGCAGTAGGGACAGCCCCTATGGCTACACCTTC. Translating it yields CASSRDSPYGYTF.

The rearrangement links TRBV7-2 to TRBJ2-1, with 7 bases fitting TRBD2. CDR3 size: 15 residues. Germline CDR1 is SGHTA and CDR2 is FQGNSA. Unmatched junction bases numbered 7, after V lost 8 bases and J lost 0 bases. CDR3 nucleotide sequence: TGTGCCAGCGGTTCTCGCGGGAGCTCCTACAATGAGCAGTTCTTC. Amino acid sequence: CASGSRGSSYNEQFF.

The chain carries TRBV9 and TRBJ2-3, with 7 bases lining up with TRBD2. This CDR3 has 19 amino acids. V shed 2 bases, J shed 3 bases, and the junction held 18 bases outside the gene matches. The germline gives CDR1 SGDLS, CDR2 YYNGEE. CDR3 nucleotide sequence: TGTGCCAGCAGCGTCGTCGGGGCGGGAGTAGGTGGCAGGACAGATACGCAGTATTTT. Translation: CASSVVGAGVGGRTDTQYF.

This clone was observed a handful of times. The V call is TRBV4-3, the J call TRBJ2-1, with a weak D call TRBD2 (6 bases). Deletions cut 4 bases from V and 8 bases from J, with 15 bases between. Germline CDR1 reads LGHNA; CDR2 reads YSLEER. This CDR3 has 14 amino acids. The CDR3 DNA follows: TGCGCCAGCAGCCGAAGGATTAGCGGTCATGAGCAGTTCTTC. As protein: CASSRRISGHEQFF.

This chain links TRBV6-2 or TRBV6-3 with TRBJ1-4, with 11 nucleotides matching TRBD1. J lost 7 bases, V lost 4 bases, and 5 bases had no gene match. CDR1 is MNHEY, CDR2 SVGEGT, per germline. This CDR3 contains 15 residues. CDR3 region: CASSSLGTGGEKLFF. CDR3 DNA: TGTGCCAGCAGTTCCCTCGGGACAGGGGGTGAAAAACTGTTTTTT.

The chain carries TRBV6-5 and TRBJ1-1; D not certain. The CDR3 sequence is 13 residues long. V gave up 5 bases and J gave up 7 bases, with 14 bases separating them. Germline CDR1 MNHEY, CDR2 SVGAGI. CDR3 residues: CASSLRLGGEAFF. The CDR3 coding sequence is TGTGCCAGCAGTCTTCGGCTGGGTGGTGAAGCTTTCTTT.

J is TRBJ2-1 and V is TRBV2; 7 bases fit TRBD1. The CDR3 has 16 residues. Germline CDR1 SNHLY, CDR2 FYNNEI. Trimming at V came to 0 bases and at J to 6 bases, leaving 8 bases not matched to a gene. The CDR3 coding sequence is TGTGCCAGCAGTGAAGCGGCGGACAGGAGAGGCAATGAGCAGTTCTTC. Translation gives CASSEAADRRGNEQFF.

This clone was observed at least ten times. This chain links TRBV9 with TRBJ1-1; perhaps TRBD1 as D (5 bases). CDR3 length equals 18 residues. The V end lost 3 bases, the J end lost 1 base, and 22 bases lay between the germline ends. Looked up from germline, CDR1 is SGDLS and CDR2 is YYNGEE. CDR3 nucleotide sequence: TGTGCCAGCAGCGCCGCTGTGGGTCTCGGGGGAAGGAACACTGAAGCTTTCTTT. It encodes CASSAAVGLGGRNTEAFF.

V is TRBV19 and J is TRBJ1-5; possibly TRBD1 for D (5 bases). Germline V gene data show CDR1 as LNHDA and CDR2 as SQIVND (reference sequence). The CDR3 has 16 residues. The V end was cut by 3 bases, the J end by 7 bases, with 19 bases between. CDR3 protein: CASSIFSLGGGQPQHF. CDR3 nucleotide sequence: TGTGCCAGTAGTATCTTTAGCCTGGGGGGGGGACAGCCCCAGCATTTT. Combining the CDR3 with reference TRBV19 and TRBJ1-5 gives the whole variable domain DGGITQSPKYLFRKEGQNVTLSCEQNLNHDAMYWYRQDPGQGLRLIYYSQIVNDFQKGDIAEGYSVSREKKESFPLTVTSAQKNPTAFYLCASSIFSLGGGQPQHFGDGTRLSIL.

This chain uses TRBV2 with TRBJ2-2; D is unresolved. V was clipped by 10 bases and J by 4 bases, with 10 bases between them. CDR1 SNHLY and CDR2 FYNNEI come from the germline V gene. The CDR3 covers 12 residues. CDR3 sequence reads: CATSSRTGELFF. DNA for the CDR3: TGTGCCACCTCCAGCCGCACCGGGGAGCTGTTTTTT.